One and the same sample provided the 18 T cell receptor beta chains below, sequenced in a study of identifying expanded T cells in peripheral blood. TCRdb keeps only in-frame clones here, not all; method: immunoSEQ multiplex PCR. This table holds around 66,000 clones, around 87% found once. Sequencing input: blood. The receptor set was obtained from a person aged 18-69 years in good health.

The genes are TRBV2 and TRBJ2-1; 12 bases agree with TRBD2. After removal of 2 bases from V and 11 bases from J, the junction contained 10 bases not matched to a gene. Germline CDR1 and CDR2: SNHLY and FYNNEI. This CDR3 has 16 residues. CDR3 in amino acids: CASSEQTSGSSSQQFF. CDR3 DNA: TGTGCCAGCAGTGAACAGACTAGCGGGAGTTCTTCACAGCAGTTCTTC.

The chain carries TRBV6-1 and TRBJ2-3, with TRBD1 as a possible D gene (7 bases). The CDR3 loop spans 16 amino acids. V lost 4 bases and J 4 bases, leaving 18 bases between the germline ends. Germline V gene data show CDR1 as MNHNS and CDR2 as SASEGT. CDR3 nucleotides: TGTGCCAGCAGTGTCAAAGGTGGAGGGGGCGCAGATACGCAGTATTTT. Its protein is CASSVKGGGGADTQYF.

This sequence joins TRBV27 and TRBJ1-2; 11 bases are a match to TRBD1. CDR3 length: 16 amino acids. The germline CDR1 and CDR2 sequences are MNHEY and SMNVEV (reference sequence). J gave up 7 bases and V 8 bases, and 15 bases lay outside the gene matches. As DNA, the CDR3 is TGTGCCAGCCGAAGTATCGGACAGGGGGCTTCTGTTGGCTACACCTTC. It is translated as CASRSIGQGASVGYTF.

This chain links TRBV28 with TRBJ1-1; TRBD1 is a possible D gene (5 bases). Germline V gives CDR1 MDHEN, CDR2 SYDVKM. Trimming pared 5 bases from V and 2 bases from J, leaving 9 bases between. The CDR3 is made up of 13 amino acids. The DNA for the CDR3 is TGTGCCAGCAGTCCGGGGCTCAACACTGAAGCTTTCTTT. It specifies CASSPGLNTEAFF.

The V gene is TRBV9, the J gene TRBJ1-2; maybe TRBD1 (5 bases). Trimming shortened V by 4 bases and J by 0 bases, and 13 bases separated the two germline ends. Germline-derived CDR1 and CDR2 are SGDLS and YYNGEE. This CDR3 has 15 amino acids. CDR3 sequence (DNA): TGTGCCAGCAGCCCCAAATCGACAGCTAACTATGGCTACACCTTC. As protein: CASSPKSTANYGYTF.

This clone was picked up one time. This chain joins TRBV23-1 and TRBJ1-2; unclear D gene. TRBV23-1 is identified as an open reading frame with a role that is uncertain. V lost 8 bases and J 1 base, leaving 17 bases between the germline ends. This CDR3 spans 15 amino acids. This CDR3 reads CASPSCRIINYGYTF. The CDR3 bases are TGCGCCAGCCCGTCGTGCAGGATAATTAACTATGGCTACACCTTC.

The chain carries TRBV7-8 and TRBJ2-1; tentatively, D is TRBD2 (5 bases). The CDR3 covers 16 residues. V gave up 5 bases and J gave up 0 bases, with 14 bases separating them. Per germline, CDR1 SGHVS and CDR2 FQNEAQ. The CDR3 region has the DNA TGTGCCAGCAGCCCCTCTAGCTTTTCCTCCTACAATGAGCAGTTCTTC. Translation: CASSPSSFSSYNEQFF.

The gene calls are TRBV29-1 and TRBJ2-1; the match to TRBD2 covers 8 bases. Trimming removed 1 base from V and 2 bases from J; junction bases left unmatched: 7. CDR3 length: 16 residues. From germline, CDR1 is SQVTM and CDR2 ANQGSEA. The CDR3 region has the DNA TGCAGCGTTGAAGGTGGTGCGGGGGGTACCTACAATGAGCAGTTCTTC. Its protein product is CSVEGGAGGTYNEQFF.

This clone has only one observation. J is TRBJ2-2 and V is TRBV27; TRBD2 matches 12 bases. J was trimmed by 6 bases and V by 5 bases; bases with no gene match: 4. The CDR3 length is 15 residues. Looked up from germline, CDR1 is MNHEY and CDR2 is SMNVEV (reference sequence). CDR3 sequence (DNA): TGTGCCAGCAGTACTAGGACTAGCGGGGCCGGGGAGCTGTTTTTT. As protein: CASSTRTSGAGELFF.

DNA for the CDR3: TGTGCCAGCACCCCGCCGGGGGGAGACTATGGCTACACCTTC. Its translation is CASTPPGGDYGYTF. The V and J genes are TRBV7-2 and TRBJ1-2, with D maybe TRBD1 (5 bases). This CDR3 has 14 amino acids. CDR1 is SGHTA, CDR2 FQGNSA, per germline. V was cut by 7 bases and J by 3 bases, with 15 bases left in between.

This clone was counted once. V gene TRBV7-9 combines with J gene TRBJ2-1; tentatively, D is TRBD1 or TRBD2 (5 bases each). Trimming removed 0 bases from V and 6 bases from J, with 15 bases in between. The V gene's germline CDR1 is SEHNR and CDR2 FQNEAQ (reference sequence). The CDR3 is 16 amino acids. For the CDR3, the DNA is TGTGCCAGCAGCTTAGCATTGAGGGGATTGGGCAATGAGCAGTTCTTC. This gives the protein CASSLALRGLGNEQFF.

V gene TRBV2 combines with J gene TRBJ1-1; D is undetermined. Germline CDR1 SNHLY, CDR2 FYNNEI. Trimming left V 2 bases short and J 1 base short, with 8 bases between. The CDR3 totals 14 residues. The CDR3 spells CASSESEGNTEAFF. CDR3 bases: TGTGCCAGCAGTGAATCGGAGGGGAACACTGAAGCTTTCTTT.

The chain combines TRBV5-1 with TRBJ2-3, with 7 bases matching TRBD1. Germline CDR1 is SGHRS and CDR2 is YFSETQ. V was pared by 5 bases and J by 5 bases, with 8 bases of the junction left unmatched. The CDR3 is 14 amino acids. The CDR3 protein is CASSYDRAGDTQYF. The CDR3 nucleotides are TGCGCCAGCAGTTATGACAGGGCGGGAGATACGCAGTATTTT.

The CDR3 sequence is CATGDVGIQYF. The CDR3 bases are TGTGCCACCGGGGACGTGGGAATTCAGTACTTC. This chain uses TRBV27 with TRBJ2-4; D may correspond to TRBD1 or TRBD2 (5 bases each). V lost 10 bases, J lost 10 bases, and 14 bases lay in between. Germline values: CDR1 MNHEY, CDR2 SMNVEV (reference sequence). The length of the CDR3 is 11 residues.

This clone was counted a single time. The rearrangement links TRBV10-3 to TRBJ2-5, with 10 bases lining up with TRBD2. This CDR3 is 13 amino acids long. From germline, CDR1 is ENHRY and CDR2 SYGVKD. Trimming took 6 bases from V and 3 from J; bases not matched to a gene: 1. For the CDR3, the DNA is TGTGCCATCAGAACTAGCGGGGAAGAGACCCAGTACTTC. Amino acids: CAIRTSGEETQYF.

This clone was picked up one time. With a far larger clone one base away, a read error is the likely cause. V usage is TRBV6-1 and J usage is TRBJ2-3, with 13 bases aligning to TRBD2. Germline CDR1 reads MNHNS; CDR2 reads SASEGT. This CDR3 is 15 amino acids long. V was pared by 4 bases and J by 4 bases, with 2 bases of the junction left unmatched. The CDR3 sequence is CASSGTSGSPDTQYF. The DNA for the CDR3 is TGTGCCAGCAGTGGGACTAGCGGGAGCCCAGATACGCAGTATTTT.

This chain links TRBV23-1 with TRBJ2-7; TRBD1 might be the D (6 bases). TRBV23-1 is flagged as an ORF with uncertain function. The CDR3 loop spans 14 amino acids. V gave up 7 bases and J gave up 0 bases, with 13 bases separating them. DNA of the CDR3: TGCGCCAGCACCGGACAGCTCAGCTCCTACGAGCAGTACTTC. Amino acids: CASTGQLSSYEQYF.

This chain connects TRBV9 to TRBJ2-2; TRBD1 matches at 9 bases. The CDR3 spans 15 residues. Looked up from germline, CDR1 is SGDLS and CDR2 is YYNGEE. J lost 4 bases, V lost 0 bases, and 1 base had no gene match. This chain's CDR3 is CASSVATGGTGELFF. CDR3 nucleotides: TGTGCCAGCAGCGTAGCGACAGGGGGCACCGGGGAGCTGTTTTTT.